This T cell receptor beta chain appears in the sequencing data of a study of CD8 T cells in ankylosing spondylitis. General observations from the study: The clones that were linked to disease were reported to be significantly enriched in matched synovial fluid samples from ankylosing spondylitis patients.

This clonotype has more than one count but fewer than ten. Antigen specificity is unknown. One entry per CDR3 protein, called by TCRdb with MiXCR from the 5' RACE reads. The sample lists fewer than 250,000 distinct CDR3 sequences; roughly a tenth were seen once. CDR3 length: 16 residues. Germline values: CDR1 LGHDT, CDR2 YNNKEL (reference sequence). V lost 4 bases and J 0 bases, leaving 13 bases between the germline ends. The V and J genes are TRBV3-1 and TRBJ2-1, with TRBD2 as a possible D gene (7 bases). This TCR was sampled from a male donor with ankylosing spondylitis or in good health (not recorded which). Sequenced material: blood, either unsorted or a sorted T cell fraction (not recorded which). DNA of the CDR3: TGTGCCAGCAGCCCGGAGGGGGGGAGCTCCTACAATGAGCAGTTCTTC. It translates to CASSPEGGSSYNEQFF.